The 18 T cell receptor beta chains listed next were all sequenced from one sample in a study of blood T cell repertoires in COVID-19. The repertoire was sequenced with immunoSEQ multiplex PCR; TCRdb's copy has only in-frame clones and lacks some. The table lists about 98,000 clones, 82% of them singletons. Sequencing used peripheral blood. The origin of the receptors is a man between 65 and 85 years old with active or convalescent COVID-19.

V usage is TRBV2 and J usage is TRBJ2-7; D is perhaps TRBD2 (6 bases). Germline V gene lookup returns CDR1 SNHLY and CDR2 FYNNEI. The V end was cut by 7 bases, the J end by 2 bases, with 15 bases between. The CDR3 covers 14 residues. DNA for the CDR3: TGTGCCAGCAAGGAGGGGCAAGATCCCTACGAGCAGTACTTC. This codes for CASKEGQDPYEQYF.

The genes are TRBV19 and TRBJ1-3; D ambiguous. V was shortened by 4 bases and J by 0 bases, with 10 bases between the two germline ends. The CDR3 has 15 amino acids. The germline gives CDR1 LNHDA, CDR2 SQIVND (reference sequence). CDR3 region: CASSNTVSSGNTIYF. CDR3 nucleotide sequence: TGTGCCAGTAGTAATACAGTGAGCTCTGGAAACACCATATATTTT.

This clone was observed a single time. The CDR3 sequence is CASSLAGAGNTDTQYF. The CDR3 region has the DNA TGTGCCAGCAGCTTAGCGGGCGCGGGGAACACAGATACGCAGTATTTT. The J gene is TRBJ2-3, the V gene TRBV7-2; D may be TRBD2 (6 bases). Germline loops: CDR1 SGHTA, CDR2 FQGNSA. V gave up 0 bases and J gave up 2 bases, with 12 bases separating them. This CDR3 spans 16 amino acids. Full variable domain (outside the CDR3, taken from reference TRBV7-2 and TRBJ2-3): GAGVSQSPSNKVTEKGKDVELRCDPISGHTALYWYRQSLGQGLEFLIYFQGNSAPDKSGLPSDRFSAERTGGSVSTLTIQRTQQEDSAVYLCASSLAGAGNTDTQYFGPGTRLTVL.

A single count supports this clone. The chain joins TRBV14 to TRBJ1-4; the D is unclear. The germline CDR1 and CDR2 sequences are SGHDN and FVKESK. The CDR3 spans 15 residues. The V and J ends lost 1 base and 7 bases respectively, with 13 bases between them. The CDR3 reads CASSQASVRSEKLFF. The CDR3 DNA is TGTGCCAGCAGCCAAGCGTCTGTCCGCAGTGAAAAACTGTTTTTT.

The CDR3 DNA is TGTGCCAGCAGCTTGGACACGGGACAGGGGGCATACGGGGAGCTGTTTTTT. It yields the protein CASSLDTGQGAYGELFF. V is TRBV7-2 and J is TRBJ2-2; 12 bases fit TRBD1. The CDR3 is made up of 17 amino acids. The V and J ends lost 3 bases and 7 bases, in that order; junction bases with no gene match: 9. CDR1 SGHTA and CDR2 FQGNSA come from the germline V gene.

This chain joins TRBV27 and TRBJ2-1, with 8 bases lining up with TRBD2. The germline V gene encodes CDR1 MNHEY and CDR2 SMNVEV (reference sequence). V was clipped by 2 bases and J by 3 bases; unmatched bases: 3. This CDR3 comprises 15 residues. CDR3 nucleotides: TGTGCCAGCAGTTTAACTAGCGGACTCTACAATGAGCAGTTCTTC. It specifies CASSLTSGLYNEQFF.

The chain links TRBV12-3 or TRBV12-4 to TRBJ2-7; weak D call: TRBD1 (5 bases). The CDR3 totals 12 residues. V lost 5 bases to trimming and J lost 3 bases, with 8 bases between them. The CDR3 is CASSLQGYEQYF. DNA of the CDR3: TGTGCCAGCAGTCTCCAGGGCTACGAGCAGTACTTC.

This chain links TRBV5-1 with TRBJ1-1; the D gene is possibly TRBD1 (6 bases). The CDR3 loop spans 16 amino acids. V was shortened by 0 bases and J by 3 bases, with 15 bases between the two germline ends. CDR1 and CDR2 (germline): SGHRS, YFSETQ. The chain's CDR3 is CASSLDRAGLYTEAFF. CDR3 DNA sequence: TGCGCCAGCAGCTTGGACAGGGCAGGGTTGTACACTGAAGCTTTCTTT.

Regarding this clone: This sample also contains other DNA sequences that code for the same CDR3. The chain couples TRBV11-2 to TRBJ1-5, with D unresolved. Trimming removed 1 base from V and 0 bases from J, with 4 bases in between. CDR1 is SGHAT and CDR2 is FQNNGV in the germline V gene. This CDR3 comprises 14 residues. The CDR3: CASSLAGSNQPQHF. In DNA, the CDR3 is TGTGCCAGCAGCTTAGCGGGTAGCAATCAGCCCCAGCATTTT.

The chain carries TRBV20-1 and TRBJ2-3; 11 bases are shared with TRBD2. The CDR3 covers 17 residues. CDR1 and CDR2 (germline): DFQATT, SNEGSKA (reference sequence). The J segment lost 2 bases and the V segment lost 3 bases, leaving 10 bases of the junction unmatched. The CDR3 sequence is CSASSGGARGPTDTQYF. In nucleotides, the CDR3 is TGCAGTGCTAGTAGCGGGGGGGCCCGAGGCCCCACAGATACGCAGTATTTT.

The chain combines TRBV11-2 with TRBJ2-1; 7 bases agree with TRBD1. The V gene's germline CDR1 is SGHAT and CDR2 FQNNGV. This CDR3 has 14 residues. Germline trimming cut 6 bases from V and 3 bases from J; bases unmatched to any gene: 5. The CDR3 bases are TGTGCCAGCAGGGTTGACAGGGACTACAATGAGCAGTTCTTC. It is translated as CASRVDRDYNEQFF.

The chain carries TRBV7-2 and TRBJ1-5, with a weak D call TRBD1 (5 bases). The V and J ends lost 5 bases and 3 bases respectively, with 17 bases between them. Per germline, CDR1 SGHTA and CDR2 FQGNSA. This CDR3 contains 16 residues. CDR3 DNA: TGTGCCAGCAGCCCTGGGCCGTCCAGGGACAATCAGCCCCAGCATTTT. This codes for CASSPGPSRDNQPQHF.

The V gene is TRBV30, the J gene TRBJ2-3; TRBD2 is a possible D gene (5 bases). The germline V gene encodes CDR1 GTSNPN and CDR2 SVGIG (reference sequence). CDR3 length equals 14 residues. Trimming removed 0 bases at V and 3 bases at J, with 10 bases between. The CDR3 reads CAWSVLGETDTQYF. In DNA, the CDR3 is TGTGCCTGGAGTGTACTCGGGGAGACAGATACGCAGTATTTT. The full variable domain, rest sourced from reference TRBV30 and TRBJ2-3, is SQTIHQWPATLVQPVGSPLSLECTVEGTSNPNLYWYRQAAGRGLQLLFYSVGIGQISSEVPQNLSASRPQDRQFILSSKKLLLSDSGFYLCAWSVLGETDTQYFGPGTRLTVL.

This sequence joins TRBV5-8 and TRBJ2-7; D not resolved. This CDR3 comprises 17 residues. Germline V gives CDR1 SGHTS, CDR2 YDEGEE. V was shortened by 5 bases and J by 1 base, with 22 bases between the two germline ends. The CDR3: CASSRVGSKAASYEQYF. As DNA, the CDR3 is TGTGCCAGCAGTCGGGTCGGGTCTAAGGCTGCATCCTACGAGCAGTACTTC.

The V and J genes are TRBV3-1 (or the pseudogene TRBV3-2) and TRBJ1-6; D remains ambiguous. The V and J ends lost 4 bases and 4 bases respectively, with 8 bases between them. The CDR3 extends over 14 amino acids. Germline-derived CDR1 and CDR2 are LGHDT and YNNKEL (reference sequence). CDR3 sequence reads: CASSLSGYNSPLHF. In DNA, the CDR3 is TGTGCCAGCAGCCTAAGCGGATATAATTCACCCCTCCACTTT.

The chain has TRBV19 and TRBJ1-5; D not resolved. This CDR3 comprises 14 residues. V dropped 7 bases and J dropped 4 bases, with 14 bases sitting between them. Germline CDR1 is LNHDA and CDR2 is SQIVND (reference sequence). CDR3: CASTEIARNQPQHF. DNA of the CDR3: TGTGCCAGTACCGAAATCGCGAGGAATCAGCCCCAGCATTTT.

This rearrangement joins TRBV6-2 or TRBV6-3 to TRBJ1-2, with D perhaps TRBD1 (6 bases). The CDR3 consists of 14 residues. Germline assignment: CDR1 MNHEY and CDR2 SVGEGT. V was trimmed by 6 bases and J by 7 bases, leaving 18 bases between them. CDR3 coding DNA: TGTGCCAGCAGCCTAGGGGGGGGACCCTTTGGCTACACCTTC. Its translation: CASSLGGGPFGYTF.

This clone appeared a single time. The rearrangement joins TRBV6-6 to TRBJ2-2; 8 bases map to TRBD1. The CDR3 spans 16 residues. CDR1 and CDR2 from the germline V gene are MNHNY and SVGAGI (reference sequence). V trimming: 2 bases; J trimming: 1 base; junction bases outside the gene matches: 3. CDR3 in DNA: TGTGCCAGCAGTTACGGCAGGGGGCTGAACACCGGGGAGCTGTTTTTT. It specifies CASSYGRGLNTGELFF.